A selection of T cell receptor beta chains follows, all from one sample in a study of blood T cell repertoires in COVID-19. TCRdb's table, derived via immunoSEQ multiplex PCR, lists solely in-frame clones and lacks some. The data hold 250,000 to 350,000 clones, with around nine tenths observed a single time. Material: peripheral blood. All receptors derive from a woman aged 25 to 39 with COVID-19, enrolled during active disease. Each CDR3 is given with its conserved first and last residue. Each record gives: V gene, D gene, J gene, clone size, CDR3 protein, CDR3 DNA. The D gene is left open where the match is weak. The size of a clone is reported for some rows only, either as once, few or many, or as a class for expanded clones.

TRBV6-5	NA	TRBJ1-2	NA	CASSYGRGWGYGYTF	TGTGCCAGCAGTTACGGCAGGGGTTGGGGCTATGGCTACACCTTC
TRBV6-1	NA	TRBJ2-1	NA	CASSELPSNEQFF	TGTGCCAGCAGTGAACTTCCCAGCAATGAGCAGTTCTTC
TRBV7-2	TRBD1	TRBJ2-2	NA	CASSWDRDRAGELFF	TGTGCCAGCAGCTGGGACAGGGACCGAGCCGGGGAGCTGTTTTTT
TRBV7-8	NA	TRBJ2-7	NA	CASSLGRSSNYEQYF	TGTGCCAGCAGCTTAGGTCGGAGTTCAAACTACGAGCAGTACTTC
TRBV28	TRBD1	TRBJ1-4	NA	CASSQTTTGKLFF	TGTGCCAGCAGCCAAACCACGACAGGGAAACTGTTTTTT
TRBV27	NA	TRBJ1-2	NA	CASANRGGAAGYTF	TGTGCCAGCGCAAACCGGGGGGGGGCGGCTGGCTACACCTTC
TRBV10-2	NA	TRBJ2-4	NA	CASRDFSLAKNIQYF	TGCGCCAGTAGGGACTTCTCCTTAGCCAAAAACATTCAGTACTTC
TRBV15	NA	TRBJ1-3	NA	CATSREVDSTIYF	TGTGCCACCAGCAGAGAGGTGGACAGTACCATATATTTT
TRBV6-5	TRBD2	TRBJ2-3	NA	CASRVTGGPDTQYF	TGTGCCAGCAGGGTAACGGGAGGGCCAGATACGCAGTATTTT
TRBV3-1/TRBV3-2	TRBD2	TRBJ2-7	NA	CASSQEDLAGHEQYF	TGTGCCAGCAGCCAAGAGGATCTAGCGGGCCACGAGCAGTACTTC
TRBV7-2	NA	TRBJ1-5	NA	CASSLEQGYNQPQHF	TGTGCCAGCAGCTTAGAACAGGGCTACAATCAGCCCCAGCATTTT
TRBV25-1	NA	TRBJ2-7	NA	CASSYGSTEQYF	TGTGCCAGCAGTTACGGGAGCACCGAGCAGTACTTC
TRBV11-2	NA	TRBJ1-5	NA	CASSLVRDQPQHF	TGTGCCAGCAGCTTAGTTCGGGATCAGCCCCAGCATTTT
TRBV2	NA	TRBJ2-3	NA	CASSPGQSTDTQYF	TGTGCCAGCAGTCCCGGACAGAGCACAGATACGCAGTATTTT
TRBV30	TRBD2	TRBJ2-2	NA	CAWNPLIIAGTNTGELFF	TGTGCCTGGAATCCATTGATAATAGCGGGTACGAACACCGGGGAGCTGTTTTTT
TRBV7-9	NA	TRBJ1-2	NA	CASSLLDRPYGYTF	TGTGCCAGCAGCCTCCTCGACAGACCCTATGGCTACACCTTC
TRBV9	NA	TRBJ1-6	NA	CASSVDLNSPLHF	TGTGCCAGCAGCGTAGATCTGAATTCACCCCTCCACTTT
TRBV24-1	NA	TRBJ2-7	NA	CATSDAPGSSSYEQYF	TGTGCCACCAGTGATGCTCCCGGGTCAAGCTCCTACGAGCAGTACTTC
TRBV28	TRBD1	TRBJ2-7	once	CASSPWTGLYEQYF	TGTGCCAGCAGTCCGTGGACAGGGTTATACGAGCAGTACTTC
TRBV7-2	TRBD2	TRBJ2-2	NA	CASSFTLAGAGELFF	TGTGCCAGCAGCTTCACCCTAGCGGGAGCCGGGGAGCTGTTTTTT
TRBV5-1	TRBD2	TRBJ2-7	NA	CASSLDLFAGGPFEQYF	TGCGCCAGCAGCTTGGACCTTTTTGCGGGAGGGCCCTTCGAGCAGTACTTC
TRBV18	TRBD1	TRBJ2-7	once	CASSPNRDRHHEQYF	TGTGCCAGCTCACCAAACCGGGACAGGCACCACGAGCAGTACTTC
TRBV7-9	NA	TRBJ1-4	NA	CATRLGGEKLFF	TGTGCCACCCGTTTAGGGGGAGAAAAACTGTTTTTT
TRBV20-1	NA	TRBJ2-1	NA	CSARSYNEQFF	TGCAGTGCTAGGTCTTACAATGAGCAGTTCTTC
TRBV7-6	TRBD2	TRBJ2-7	NA	CASSSGLAGGSSYEQYF	TGTGCCAGCAGCTCGGGACTAGCGGGAGGTTCCTCCTACGAGCAGTACTTC